One and the same sample provided the 17 T cell receptor beta chains below, sequenced in a study of patients and donors after allogeneic stem cell transplantation. In TCRdb, the RT-PCR reads were re-called with MiXCR into one record per CDR3 protein. In the table there are about 39,000 distinct CDR3 sequences, about 30% of which are singletons. The material sequenced was blood, either unsorted or a sorted T cell fraction (not recorded which). The receptors derive from a human donor who was either an allogeneic HSCT recipient or a stem cell or donor lymphocyte infusion donor (not recorded which). It is not recorded whose cells these are; they may come from a transplant donor.

In this sample, this clonotype turned up a few times. The chain carries TRBV4-3 and TRBJ2-5; TRBD2 is a possible D gene (6 bases). The CDR3 covers 16 residues. V was clipped by 3 bases and J by 4 bases, with 18 bases between them. Germline CDR1 and CDR2: LGHNA and YSLEER. The CDR3 sequence is CASSQWASEEGETQYF. For the CDR3, the DNA is TGCGCCAGCAGCCAGTGGGCCTCTGAGGAGGGAGAGACCCAGTACTTC.

V gene TRBV29-1 combines with J gene TRBJ1-2; D call uncertain. The V gene's germline CDR1 is SQVTM and CDR2 ANQGSEA. V was shortened by 4 bases and J by 8 bases, with 8 bases between the two germline ends. The CDR3 runs 10 residues. In DNA form, the CDR3 reads TGCAGCGTTGGGTTGGGGGGCTACACCTTC. This translates into CSVGLGGYTF. Combining the CDR3 with reference TRBV29-1 and TRBJ1-2 gives the whole variable domain SAVISQKPSRDICQRGTSLTIQCQVDSQVTMMFWYRQQPGQSLTLIATANQGSEATYESGFVIDKFPISRPNLTFSTLTVSNMSPEDSSIYLCSVGLGGYTFGSGTRLTVV.

The chain is built from TRBV7-9 and TRBJ2-3, with D possibly matching TRBD2 (6 bases). V lost 5 bases, J lost 3 bases, and 18 bases lay in between. CDR1 SEHNR and CDR2 FQNEAQ come from the germline V gene (reference sequence). This CDR3 has 16 amino acids. For the CDR3, the DNA is TGTGCCAGCAGCCTGGATCCGGGACTGGGTACAGATACGCAGTATTTT. It encodes CASSLDPGLGTDTQYF. Supplemented by reference TRBV7-9 and TRBJ2-3, the full variable domain reads DTGVSQNPRHKITKRGQNVTFRCDPISEHNRLYWYRQTLGQGPEFLTYFQNEAQLEKSRLLSDRFSAERPKGSFSTLEIQRTEQGDSAMYLCASSLDPGLGTDTQYFGPGTRLTVL.

This chain links TRBV6-5 with TRBJ2-5; 10 bases are shared with TRBD2. This CDR3 comprises 16 residues. V dropped 0 bases and J dropped 4; count of bases not matched to a gene: 5. Germline V gene data show CDR1 as MNHEY and CDR2 as SVGAGI. CDR3 in amino acids: CASSYSPSGSVETQYF. CDR3 DNA sequence: TGTGCCAGCAGTTACTCGCCTAGCGGGAGTGTAGAGACCCAGTACTTC.

The sample holds a few counts of this clonotype. The rearrangement links TRBV5-1 to TRBJ1-1; the D is unclear. Trimming left V 0 bases short and J 0 bases short, with 9 bases between. Germline CDR1 reads SGHRS; CDR2 reads YFSETQ. The CDR3 covers 15 residues. CDR3 loop: CASSLAGYLNTEAFF. The CDR3 DNA follows: TGCGCCAGCAGCTTGGCGGGATATTTGAACACTGAAGCTTTCTTT.

This clonotype has a count of ten or more. The chain carries TRBV5-6 and TRBJ1-1; D is possibly TRBD1 (5 bases). CDR1 SGHDT and CDR2 YYEEEE come from the germline V gene. Trimming left V 0 bases short and J 10 bases short, with 13 bases between. CDR3 length: 13 amino acids. Written as DNA, the CDR3 is TGTGCCAGCAGCTTGGGACAGCCCGGTGGAGCTTTCTTT. The encoded protein is CASSLGQPGGAFF.

This clonotype was detected a few times. This chain uses TRBV25-1 with TRBJ2-6; unclear D gene. The CDR3 runs to 15 residues. V was trimmed by 2 bases and J by 2 bases, leaving 7 bases between them. Germline V CDR1 and CDR2: MGHDK, SYGVNS. This CDR3 reads CASSEGRAGANVLTF. The CDR3 DNA reads as TGTGCCAGCAGTGAAGGCCGAGCTGGGGCCAACGTCCTGACTTTC. The whole variable domain, filled in from reference TRBV25-1 and TRBJ2-6, reads EADIYQTPRYLVIGTGKKITLECSQTMGHDKMYWYQQDPGMELHLIHYSYGVNSTEKGDLSSESTVSRIRTEHFPLTLESARPSHTSQYLCASSEGRAGANVLTFGAGSRLTVL.

The chain combines TRBV4-2 with TRBJ1-5; 10 bases map to TRBD1. Germline lookup yields CDR1 LGHNA and CDR2 YNFKEQ. The CDR3 covers 17 residues. J lost 6 bases, V lost 3 bases, and 11 bases had no gene match. The CDR3 DNA follows: TGTGCCAGCAGCCAGCCAGAACTGGGACAGGGGATTCAGCCCCAGCATTTT. It specifies CASSQPELGQGIQPQHF.

The chain uses TRBV3-1 and TRBJ1-1; D gene ambiguous. The CDR3 runs to 13 residues. V lost 2 bases and J lost 1, with 5 bases in between. CDR1 and CDR2 (germline): LGHDT, YNNKEL (reference sequence). The CDR3 DNA reads as TGTGCCAGCAGCCAAACGGCGAACACTGAAGCTTTCTTT. It specifies CASSQTANTEAFF.

The J gene is TRBJ1-5, the V gene TRBV12-3 or TRBV12-4; D unresolved. The CDR3 covers 15 residues. V was shortened by 6 bases and J by 1 base, with 13 bases between the two germline ends. As DNA, the CDR3 is TGTGCCAGCAGACGGTCGATGACGAGCAATCAGCCCCAGCATTTT. Protein product: CASRRSMTSNQPQHF.

V gene TRBV12-3 or TRBV12-4 combines with J gene TRBJ2-3, with D unclear. Between the trimmed V and J ends, which lost 3 bases and 5 bases, there was a span of 6 bases. This CDR3 comprises 12 residues. CDR3 amino acids: CASSFVGDTQYF. CDR3 DNA: TGTGCCAGCAGTTTCGTCGGAGATACGCAGTATTTT.

The rearrangement links TRBV20-1 to TRBJ2-7, with D uncertain. Trimming removed 7 bases at V and 2 bases at J, with 12 bases between. The CDR3 totals 12 residues. Germline-derived CDR1 and CDR2 are DFQATT and SNEGSKA (reference sequence). The CDR3, as DNA: TGCAGTGGGTCCCACTCACCCTACGAGCAGTACTTC. It encodes CSGSHSPYEQYF.

This clonotype was found a few times. The genes are TRBV7-8 and TRBJ1-1; 9 bases agree with TRBD1. Germline assignment: CDR1 SGHVS and CDR2 FQNEAQ. Trimming cost V 5 bases and J 1 base; bases outside gene matches: 5. The CDR3 has 15 amino acids. CDR3 in DNA: TGTGCCAGCAGCGCTGGGACAGGGCAGAACACTGAAGCTTTCTTT. Protein: CASSAGTGQNTEAFF. The whole variable domain, remainder taken from reference TRBV7-8 and TRBJ1-1, is GAGVSQSPRYKVAKRGQDVALRCDPISGHVSLFWYQQALGQGPEFLTYFQNEAQLDKSGLPSDRFFAERPEGSVSTLKIQRTQQEDSAVYLCASSAGTGQNTEAFFGQGTRLTVV.

This clonotype was counted a few times. V usage is TRBV6-5 and J usage is TRBJ1-6; the match to TRBD1 covers 8 bases. The CDR3 runs to 17 residues. V lost 6 bases and J lost 0; bases outside the gene matches: 7. Looked up from germline, CDR1 is MNHEY and CDR2 is SVGAGI. CDR3 DNA sequence: TGTGCCAGCAGCCTCCGGACAGGGATCTCCTATAATTCACCCCTCCACTTT. Its protein product is CASSLRTGISYNSPLHF.

This CDR3 is CASSYERQRGSYEQYF. CDR3 sequence (DNA): TGTGCCAGCAGTTATGAACGGCAGAGGGGTTCCTACGAGCAGTACTTC. The rearrangement links TRBV6-5 to TRBJ2-7; perhaps D is TRBD1 or TRBD2 (5 bases each). The ends were cut back, 3 bases at V and 1 base at J, with 16 bases in the middle. The CDR3 is 16 residues long. Germline CDR1 and CDR2: MNHEY and SVGAGI.

The chain is built from TRBV20-1 and TRBJ2-7; D is perhaps TRBD2 (6 bases). Germline CDR1 reads DFQATT; CDR2 reads SNEGSKA (reference sequence). The V and J ends lost 3 bases and 2 bases respectively, with 17 bases between them. The CDR3 totals 15 residues. The CDR3 DNA reads as TGCAGTGCTAGTACTTGGGCGGGACTTACCTACGAGCAGTACTTC. Amino acids: CSASTWAGLTYEQYF.

CDR3 protein: CSAPGTSGSNEQFF. The CDR3 DNA follows: TGCAGTGCTCCCGGGACTAGCGGGAGTAATGAGCAGTTCTTC. This rearrangement joins TRBV20-1 to TRBJ2-1, with TRBD2 matching over 14 bases. CDR3 length: 14 residues. The V gene's germline CDR1 is DFQATT and CDR2 SNEGSKA (reference sequence). The V segment lost 5 bases and the J segment 7 bases; nucleotides outside the gene matches: 4.